This TCR beta chain derives from a study of cytomegalovirus exposure and HLA in healthy donors (TCRdb year 2017). At the level of the whole study: In an earlier analysis of approximately 640 of the donors, about 270 Gb of sequence data and 90 million to 120 million unique TCR beta sequences from approximately 180 million T cells were reported. About 330 gigabases of sequencing data and about 92 million unique TCR sequences made up an early release that covered 500 to 650 HLA-typed donors. Of the 300 to 500 genotyped donors, approximately 81% were placed in the genetic ancestry cluster associated with self-reported Caucasian donors. The study aimed to test whether cataloging public T cell receptors could reveal signatures of past pathogen exposure. Using immunosequencing, the study profiled T cell repertoires from approximately 700 subjects and related those repertoires to cytomegalovirus serostatus. Along with the roughly 710-subject first cohort, a separate validation cohort of 120 different subjects was used. To predict cytomegalovirus infection status, the study brought together high-throughput TCR immunosequencing, statistical association of individual TCRs with disease status, and machine learning. To study patterns of TCR occurrence, a later analysis re-analyzed previously published TCR beta repertoires from around 670 donors and added high-resolution HLA genotyping. Rather than using new phenotypic data, the later analysis identified candidate immune exposures from TCR beta sequences and from how often those sequences occurred across donors. In an earlier analysis of a few hundred of the donors, high-throughput TCR beta sequencing was used to judge whether each TCR beta V gene segment behaved as functional or pseudogenic. Donor age, sex, ethnicity and CMV serostatus were collected together with the repertoire data. Genome-wide SNP genotypes for about 65% of the roughly 670 donors were used in a later genetic analysis, which treated that subset as a discovery cohort. Every repertoire in the discovery cohort had been generated on one and the same sequencing platform. Both class I and class II loci were covered by HLA typing, at four-digit resolution. The number of donors typed differed by locus, with about 629-640 for A, B, C, DRB1 and DQB1, 522 for DQA1, 600 to 610 for DPA1, and 450 to 480 for DPB1. Because of strong linkage in the cohort, roughly five DR-DQ haplotypes were treated as single units for association and clustering. Across 300 to 400 genotyped donors of the cohort, an average of approximately 240,000 unique TCR beta nucleotide sequences per donor were sequenced, and approximately 17% of those sequences were non-productive.

Of note for this clone: The antigen it recognizes is unknown. Base qualities were left out, and no much larger clone turns up one base away.

The library was obtained by the immunoSEQ multiplex PCR assay. The multiplex PCR relied on a mix of 60 forward primers for TCR Vbeta segments and 13 reverse primers for TCR Jbeta segments. A multiplex PCR assay on genomic DNA amplified the CDR3 region of rearranged TCR beta genes. The Illumina HiSeq System was used to sequence the amplified TCR beta libraries as 87-base-pair reads. In the original analysis: A later analysis counted about 80 million unique TCR beta chains across the 700 or so repertoires, and roughly 10 million of these chains were shared by at least two donors. A nearest-neighbor algorithm error-corrected the raw reads and collapsed the reads into unique sequences, merging closely related sequences to remove PCR and sequencing errors. Alignment of CDR3 sequences to IMGT reference sequences was used to assign V, D and J gene segments. For a sequence to be retained, a match of at least six nucleotides to both a V gene segment and a J gene segment was required. A rearrangement counted as productive if the CDR3 had no stop codons and remained in frame with V and J, and every other rearrangement counted as non-productive. Following IMGT convention, CDR3 was defined as the stretch from the second conserved V-encoded cysteine up to the conserved J-encoded phenylalanine. The earlier analysis of some 550 of the donors excluded any sequence lacking an unambiguous match to a single V gene segment. In an earlier analysis of 587 of the donors, a V segment was called functional when productive rearrangements were above 56.7%, and segregating when the standard deviation between donors exceeded 5%. A statistical classification framework was developed to diagnose cytomegalovirus status using the catalog of TCR beta chain sequences. In a later analysis, TCR nucleotide sequences were compared against IMGT/GENE-DB human TR gene sequences so that V and J genes could be assigned. A later analysis assigned CDR3 sequences and most-parsimonious VDJ recombination scenarios with the TCRdist pipeline. In a later analysis, each TCR beta chain was defined by its CDR3 amino acid sequence together with its V-gene family, and reads lacking a unique V-gene family were excluded. In a later analysis, around 650 highly shared, low-generation-probability nucleotide sequences were removed to address suspected cross-contamination and a sequencing artifact. In a later analysis, a clonal expansion index for each public chain was calculated from normalized within-repertoire ranks of inferred template counts. In a later analysis, generation probabilities were computed using a VDJ recombination model fitted to out-of-frame rearrangements, and the results were checked against IGoR. In a later analysis, hypergeometric tests were used to score TCR-TCR, TCR-HLA and TCR-CMV co-occurrence, with a repertoire-size bias correction applied to TCR pairs. A later analysis estimated false discovery rates by permuting HLA or CMV assignments 20 times. In a later analysis, co-occurring TCRs were grouped with DBSCAN, and TCRdist sequence similarity was added when clustering was performed within HLA-allele-positive subsets. For co-occurrence clustering, repertoires with fewer than 30,000 or more than 120,000 public chains were excluded, along with a handful of repertoires with anomalous nucleotide sharing. TCRdb took this table from immuneACCESS and kept in-frame rearrangements with V and J called. Such tables lack part of the clones; where checked against another copy, unresolved V genes explain under half of the gap, and the rest is unexplained. The V and J calls and the clone size are those of that table, but D and trimming were determined from the DNA. Present in this sample are some 120,000 clones, over 75% of which were seen just once. Roughly 9.7% of the sample is in the top ten clones.

The paper's findings and limits, for the study overall: An earlier analysis of around 540 of the donors showed that most TCR beta V segments appeared in productive rearrangements either about 87% or about 30% of the time, which broadly matched IMGT annotations. V-gene and J-gene trimming of TCR beta chains was associated with a missense DCLRE1C variant in a later genetic analysis, and the association was replicated in an independent cohort. In a later analysis, the rate of TCR association differed among HLA loci, with DRB1 alleles having the most associated TCRs and HLA-C alleles having the fewest. Correlated functional status among segregating V segments might reflect linkage disequilibrium, but an unknown experimental factor could not be ruled out. The sequencing pipeline was judged likely to have produced a cluster of highly shared sequence variants as a technical artifact. The classifier was reported to diagnose cytomegalovirus status with high specificity and sensitivity in both the original and validation cohorts. Most CMV-associated TCR beta chains appeared to be HLA-restricted in a later analysis, and the HLA associations seemed to be driven largely by CMV exposure. Because counts were too low, roughly 17 rarely observed V segments, including chromosome 9 orphons, were left out of the earlier analysis of about 620 of the donors. A later analysis found that HLA-associated TCR beta chains were more clonally expanded and had lower generation probabilities than equally common non-associated chains. A few of the identified cytomegalovirus-associated TCR beta chains were confirmed in vitro to be specific for cytomegalovirus antigens. A further reported finding was that TCR beta sequences accurately predicted the HLA-A and HLA-B alleles for most subjects in the first cohort. The cohort was sequenced for TCR beta chains only, and without alpha or paired-chain data the features that could be detected were limited. Some IMGT-functional V segments, including TRBV6-2 and TRBV6-3, could not be distinguished by the 87-base-pair reads and were therefore excluded. For the cohort, immune exposure information was limited to CMV serostatus. Several of the top co-occurrence clusters appeared to be linked to parvovirus B19, influenza, CMV and Epstein-Barr virus, according to a later analysis. A later analysis associated roughly 17,000 TCR beta sequences with specific HLA alleles at a false discovery rate of 0.05. Roughly uniform sequencing depth across donors was assumed in presence/absence analyses, although this assumption may not hold. Most TCR sequences were seen in very few donors, while some public TCRs were found in many individuals. Assigning TCR associations to individual alleles was difficult when HLA alleles, especially DR and DQ, strongly co-occurred. The study listed approximately 160 TCR beta chains as associated with cytomegalovirus. Because some donors lacked HLA typing at each locus, the association tests relied only on the typed subset. In a later genetic analysis, fewer N-insertions in productive TCRs were reported among donors in an Asian-associated ancestry cluster than the roughly 670-donor mean. According to the authors, the approach could potentially be generalized to other disease states and immunological phenotypes.

The CDR3 runs 15 residues from the cysteine to the phenylalanine. CDR3 DNA is the only sequence kept; it has 45 bases, read in frame from the first base. The junction carries 13 bases between V and J, which are trimmed by 4 bases and 3 bases respectively. The germline V gene (reference sequence) supplies CDR1 LNHDA and CDR2 SQIVND. The cohort comprised 666 healthy bone marrow donors. All cohort members were sampled while nominally healthy, although unrecorded immune exposures were likely present. The donor was CMV seropositive and belonged to the group of more than 250 seropositive cohort members. A peripheral blood sample was provided by each donor, and peripheral blood mononuclear cells were used for TCR beta sequencing. Genomic DNA extraction from the blood cell samples was performed with the Qiagen DNeasy Blood Extraction Kit.

Sequencing was carried out using PBMCs. This TCR derives from a man aged 35-49 years in good health and CMV-seropositive. The sequence joins TRBV19 to TRBJ1-5; perhaps TRBD1 is the D gene, with 6 bases matching. The bases read TGTGCCAGTAGTACGATTACAGGGCACAATCAGCCCCAGCATTTT. It specifies CASSTITGHNQPQHF.